Included here is one T cell receptor (beta chain) sequence, with context. The data derive from a study of blood T cell repertoires in COVID-19. About the research overall: Donors in the United States, Italy and Spain gave samples during acute or convalescent COVID-19. T cells, B-cell-depleted T cells, or PBMCs provided the cDNA or gDNA that served as material.

Original analysis: How many nucleated cells were present was estimated from reference gene primer amplification. The method was immunoSEQ multiplex PCR; TCRdb's version includes in-frame clones alone and lacks a portion of them. Clonal size and the V and J genes are those of that table, whereas D and trimming came from the DNA. The sample lists some 180,000 clones, about 78% occurring once. This CDR3 region has 19 residues. Trimming cost V 4 bases and J 0 bases; bases outside gene matches: 11. Germline-derived CDR1 and CDR2 are LGHNA and YNFKEQ. The V and J genes are TRBV4-2 and TRBJ2-3; the match to TRBD2 covers 12 bases. The source of this sequence is a woman between 50 and 59 years old with active or convalescent COVID-19. The material sequenced was peripheral blood. The CDR3 protein is CASSLKLAGGAESTDTQYF. CDR3 in DNA: TGTGCCAGCAGCCTCAAACTAGCGGGGGGCGCGGAGAGCACAGATACGCAGTATTTT.